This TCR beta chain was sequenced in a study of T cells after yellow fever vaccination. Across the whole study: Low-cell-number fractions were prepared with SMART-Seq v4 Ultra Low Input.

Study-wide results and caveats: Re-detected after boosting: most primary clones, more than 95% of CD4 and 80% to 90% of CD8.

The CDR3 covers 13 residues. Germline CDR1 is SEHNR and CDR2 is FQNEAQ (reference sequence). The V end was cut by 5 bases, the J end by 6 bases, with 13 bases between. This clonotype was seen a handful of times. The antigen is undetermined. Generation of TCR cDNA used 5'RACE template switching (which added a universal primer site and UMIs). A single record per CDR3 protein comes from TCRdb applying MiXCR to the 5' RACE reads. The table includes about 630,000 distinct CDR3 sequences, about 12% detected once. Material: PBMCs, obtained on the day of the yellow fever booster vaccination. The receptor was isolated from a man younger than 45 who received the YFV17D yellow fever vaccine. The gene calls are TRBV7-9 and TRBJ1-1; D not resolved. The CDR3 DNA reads TGTGCCAGCAGCCTTGGTCTCTTCGCTGAAGCTTTCTTT. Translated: CASSLGLFAEAFF.